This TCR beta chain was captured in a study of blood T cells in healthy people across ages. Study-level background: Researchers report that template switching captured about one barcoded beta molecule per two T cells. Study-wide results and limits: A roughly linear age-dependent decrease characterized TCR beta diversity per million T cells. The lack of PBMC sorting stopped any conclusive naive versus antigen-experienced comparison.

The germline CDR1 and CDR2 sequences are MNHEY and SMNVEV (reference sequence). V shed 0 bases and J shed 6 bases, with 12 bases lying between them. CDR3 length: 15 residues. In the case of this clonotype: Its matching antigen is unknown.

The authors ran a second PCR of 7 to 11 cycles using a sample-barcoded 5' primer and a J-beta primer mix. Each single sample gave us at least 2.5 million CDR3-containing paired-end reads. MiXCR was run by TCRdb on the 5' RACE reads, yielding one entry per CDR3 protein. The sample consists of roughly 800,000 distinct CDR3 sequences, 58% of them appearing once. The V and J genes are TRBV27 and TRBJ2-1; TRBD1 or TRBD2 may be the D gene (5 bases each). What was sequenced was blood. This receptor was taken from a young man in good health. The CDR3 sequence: CASSLSGTVGNEQFF. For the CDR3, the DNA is TGTGCCAGCAGTTTATCTGGGACCGTAGGCAATGAGCAGTTCTTC.